A single sample gave rise to the 28 T cell receptor beta chains below, sequenced in a study of cytomegalovirus exposure and HLA in healthy donors. The PCR contained 60 Vbeta and 13 Jbeta primers. Sequenced by immunoSEQ multiplex PCR; TCRdb stores in-frame clones only, minus some. The repertoire holds roughly 150,000 clones, with about 70% as singletons. The sample comprised PBMCs. The source of these receptors is a middle-aged man in good health and CMV-seronegative.

This chain joins TRBV19 and TRBJ1-1; D is unresolved. The V end lost 3 bases, the J end lost 0 bases, and 11 bases lay between the germline ends. The CDR3 is made up of 15 amino acids. CDR1 and CDR2 from the germline V gene are LNHDA and SQIVND (reference sequence). CDR3 region: CASSMRVLLNTEAFF. CDR3 DNA: TGTGCCAGTAGTATGAGGGTCTTGCTGAACACTGAAGCTTTCTTT.

The CDR3 nucleotides read TGTGCCACCAGCAGAGATCCATCGGCAGGACAAAACACCATATATTTT. Its translation is CATSRDPSAGQNTIYF. The chain couples TRBV15 to TRBJ1-3; tentative D call: TRBD1 (5 bases). Germline V CDR1 and CDR2: LNHNV, YYDKDF (reference sequence). The CDR3 covers 16 residues. The V gene lost 0 bases and the J gene lost 6 bases, with 15 bases spanning the gap.

This clone occurred a few times. The chain has TRBV5-4 and TRBJ1-2; 8 bases map to TRBD1. From germline, CDR1 is SGHNT and CDR2 YYREEE (reference sequence). Trimming at V came to 4 bases and at J to 2 bases, leaving 7 bases not matched to a gene. The CDR3 has 15 amino acids. The CDR3 nucleotides are TGTGCCAGCAGCCCCGGACAGGGCTTAAACTATGGCTACACCTTC. This gives the protein CASSPGQGLNYGYTF.

The chain links TRBV9 to TRBJ2-3; D remains unclear. The V gene lost 2 bases and the J gene lost 1 base, with 5 bases spanning the gap. Germline lookup yields CDR1 SGDLS and CDR2 YYNGEE. This CDR3 comprises 13 residues. CDR3 DNA sequence: TGTGCCAGCAGCGTTAGAGGCACAGATACGCAGTATTTT. Protein product: CASSVRGTDTQYF. The full variable domain, rest sourced from reference TRBV9 and TRBJ2-3, is DSGVTQTPKHLITATGQRVTLRCSPRSGDLSVYWYQQSLDQGLQFLIQYYNGEERAKGNILERFSAQQFPDLHSELNLSSLELGDSALYFCASSVRGTDTQYFGPGTRLTVL.

The chain links TRBV30 to TRBJ1-5; no firm D call. The CDR3 sequence is 13 residues long. CDR1 and CDR2 from the germline V gene are GTSNPN and SVGIG (reference sequence). The V gene lost 1 base and the J gene lost 6 bases, with 10 bases spanning the gap. For the CDR3, the DNA is TGTGCCTGGAGTGCTCGGACTTTTCAGCCCCAGCATTTT. It yields the protein CAWSARTFQPQHF.

The chain employs TRBV9 and TRBJ2-3; 9 nucleotides align to TRBD1. Trimming removed 0 bases from V and 6 bases from J; junction bases left unmatched: 8. The CDR3 is 16 amino acids. Looked up from germline, CDR1 is SGDLS and CDR2 is YYNGEE. The CDR3 nucleotides are TGTGCCAGCAGCGTAGTTTCAACAGGGGGCAGGGATACGCAGTATTTT. Translated: CASSVVSTGGRDTQYF.

DNA of the CDR3: TGTGCCAGTAGGAGTAGCTCCTACAATGAGCAGTTCTTC. It specifies CASRSSSYNEQFF. This sequence joins TRBV19 and TRBJ2-1; D unresolved. The V gene's germline CDR1 is LNHDA and CDR2 SQIVND (reference sequence). Trimming stripped 6 bases from V and 0 bases from J, with 6 bases between. The CDR3 is made up of 13 amino acids.

This clone was counted a single time. The sample holds other DNA sequences that translate to the same CDR3. The rearrangement joins TRBV4-1 to TRBJ2-2; 11 bases are a match to TRBD2. Germline trimming cut 1 base from V and 7 bases from J; bases unmatched to any gene: 11. The CDR3 totals 18 residues. Germline V gene lookup returns CDR1 MGHRA and CDR2 YSYEKL. CDR3 in amino acids: CASSQASGTSGKFGELFF. The CDR3 DNA follows: TGCGCCAGCAGCCAAGCTTCCGGGACTAGCGGCAAATTCGGGGAGCTGTTTTTT.

V gene TRBV19 combines with J gene TRBJ2-1, with no clear D. CDR1 LNHDA and CDR2 SQIVND come from the germline V gene (reference sequence). Trimming cost V 4 bases and J 7 bases, with 8 bases left between them. This CDR3 comprises 12 residues. This CDR3 reads CASSTPGNEQFF. Written as DNA, the CDR3 is TGTGCCAGTAGTACCCCCGGGAATGAGCAGTTCTTC. The variable domain in full, completed from reference TRBV19 and TRBJ2-1, reads DGGITQSPKYLFRKEGQNVTLSCEQNLNHDAMYWYRQDPGQGLRLIYYSQIVNDFQKGDIAEGYSVSREKKESFPLTVTSAQKNPTAFYLCASSTPGNEQFFGPGTRLTVL.

The chain has TRBV5-1 and TRBJ1-2; D is perhaps TRBD1 (6 bases). The CDR3 has 13 residues. V was trimmed by 4 bases and J by 3 bases, leaving 10 bases between them. CDR1 is SGHRS and CDR2 is YFSETQ in the germline V gene. The CDR3: CASSRDTYYGYTF. CDR3 bases: TGCGCCAGCAGCCGGGACACGTACTATGGCTACACCTTC.

The rearrangement uses TRBV7-3 and TRBJ1-2, with 7 bases identical to TRBD1. CDR3 length equals 15 residues. With V trimmed by 5 bases and J by 2 bases, 8 bases remained unmatched. The germline CDR1 and CDR2 sequences are SGHTA and FQGTGA. DNA for the CDR3: TGTGCCAGCAGCCCGGCAGGGGGGTTAAACTATGGCTACACCTTC. It is translated as CASSPAGGLNYGYTF.

This chain connects TRBV7-8 to TRBJ2-3, with D perhaps TRBD1 (6 bases). Trimming removed 5 bases at V and 5 bases at J, with 14 bases between. The CDR3 sequence is 14 residues long. CDR1 is SGHVS, CDR2 FQNEAQ, per germline. DNA for the CDR3: TGTGCCAGCAGCCACCGACAGGCCCTAGATACGCAGTATTTT. Protein sequence: CASSHRQALDTQYF.

Comments on this clone: At the DNA level, this CDR3 is encoded by other sequences in the same sample as well. The chain joins TRBV29-1 to TRBJ2-7, with TRBD2 matching 7 bases. Looked up from germline, CDR1 is SQVTM and CDR2 is ANQGSEA. This CDR3 is 12 amino acids long. J gave up 2 bases and V 6 bases, and 4 bases lay outside the gene matches. The CDR3 protein is CSVAAGPYEQYF. In DNA, the CDR3 is TGCAGCGTCGCAGCGGGGCCCTACGAGCAGTACTTC.

The J gene is TRBJ1-1, the V gene TRBV10-3; 9 bases agree with TRBD1. Germline V gene lookup returns CDR1 ENHRY and CDR2 SYGVKD. This CDR3 is 14 amino acids long. The V gene end was trimmed by 2 bases and the J gene end by 4 bases; junction bases not matched to a gene: 2. CDR3 protein: CAISEDRGGTEAFF. For the CDR3, the DNA is TGTGCCATCAGTGAGGACAGGGGGGGCACTGAAGCTTTCTTT.

This clone has just a few counts. This chain uses TRBV19 with TRBJ1-5, with 7 bases aligning to TRBD1. CDR1 is LNHDA and CDR2 is SQIVND in the germline V gene (reference sequence). This CDR3 comprises 15 residues. J was trimmed by 5 bases and V by 5 bases; bases with no gene match: 9. The CDR3: CASSAYGQVDQPQHF. The DNA for the CDR3 is TGTGCCAGTAGTGCGTACGGACAGGTAGATCAGCCCCAGCATTTT.

The rearrangement joins TRBV5-3 to TRBJ2-5; a weak D match, TRBD1 (6 bases). TRBV5-3 is an ORF for which the function is uncertain. Trimming pared 0 bases from V and 6 bases from J, leaving 12 bases between. This CDR3 spans 14 amino acids. The CDR3 region is CARSLDRVIQTQYF. The CDR3 DNA reads as TGTGCCAGAAGCTTGGACAGGGTAATTCAGACCCAGTACTTC.

The J gene is TRBJ1-5, the V gene TRBV5-1; 9 bases agree with TRBD1. The CDR3 covers 16 residues. CDR1 is SGHRS and CDR2 is YFSETQ in the germline V gene. V was clipped by 2 bases and J by 3 bases; unmatched bases: 6. CDR3: CASSFTTGGNNQPQHF. The DNA of the CDR3 is TGCGCCAGCAGCTTTACGACAGGGGGAAACAATCAGCCCCAGCATTTT. Based on the CDR3 plus reference TRBV5-1 and TRBJ1-5, the full variable domain is KAGVTQTPRYLIKTRGQQVTLSCSPISGHRSVSWYQQTPGQGLQFLFEYFSETQRNKGNFPGRFSGRQFSNSRSEMNVSTLELGDSALYLCASSFTTGGNNQPQHFGDGTRLSIL.

This clone was detected a few times. The chain couples TRBV7-2 to TRBJ2-7; possibly TRBD1 for D (6 bases). This CDR3 is 12 amino acids long. The germline CDR1 and CDR2 sequences are SGHTA and FQGNSA. The V end lost 3 bases, the J end lost 3 bases, and 6 bases lay between the germline ends. This CDR3 is CASSLTGYEQYF. The CDR3 DNA reads as TGTGCCAGCAGCTTGACAGGCTACGAGCAGTACTTC. The full variable domain, rest sourced from reference TRBV7-2 and TRBJ2-7, is GAGVSQSPSNKVTEKGKDVELRCDPISGHTALYWYRQSLGQGLEFLIYFQGNSAPDKSGLPSDRFSAERTGGSVSTLTIQRTQQEDSAVYLCASSLTGYEQYFGPGTRLTVT.

The rearrangement uses TRBV5-4 and TRBJ1-5, with D possibly being TRBD1 (5 bases). The CDR3 loop spans 15 amino acids. Germline V gene sequence: CDR1 SGHNT, CDR2 YYREEE (reference sequence). Trimming pared 0 bases from V and 4 bases from J, leaving 11 bases between. CDR3 DNA sequence: TGTGCCAGCAGCTTGGACCCGGCAGGGAATCAGCCCCAGCATTTT. Amino acid sequence: CASSLDPAGNQPQHF.

The V and J genes are TRBV5-4 and TRBJ2-7, with no clear D. Trimming left V 0 bases short and J 5 bases short, with 12 bases between. The germline CDR1 and CDR2 sequences are SGHNT and YYREEE (reference sequence). This CDR3 contains 14 residues. CDR3 nucleotide sequence: TGTGCCAGCAGCTTGGCCGGTTCAGGTGACGAGCAGTACTTC. This gives the protein CASSLAGSGDEQYF.

The chain carries TRBV4-1 and TRBJ2-3; 7 nucleotides align to TRBD2. Germline-derived CDR1 and CDR2 are MGHRA and YSYEKL. The J segment lost 2 bases and the V segment lost 0 bases, leaving 5 bases of the junction unmatched. The CDR3 covers 16 residues. The CDR3 here is CASSQEVGGYTDTQYF. In nucleotides, the CDR3 is TGCGCCAGCAGCCAAGAGGTCGGGGGGTACACAGATACGCAGTATTTT.

This clone was seen a handful of times. The chain joins TRBV9 to TRBJ2-4; the match to TRBD2 covers 8 bases. CDR1 is SGDLS and CDR2 is YYNGEE in the germline V gene. CDR3 length: 15 residues. Trimming removed 0 bases from V and 7 bases from J; junction bases left unmatched: 6. Here the CDR3 DNA reads TGTGCCAGCAGCGTAGCGGGGGGGAACTGGAACATTCAGTACTTC. Translation: CASSVAGGNWNIQYF. The variable domain in full, with the rest retrieved from reference TRBV9 and TRBJ2-4, is DSGVTQTPKHLITATGQRVTLRCSPRSGDLSVYWYQQSLDQGLQFLIQYYNGEERAKGNILERFSAQQFPDLHSELNLSSLELGDSALYFCASSVAGGNWNIQYFGAGTRLSVL.

The chain joins TRBV13 to TRBJ1-5, with 7 nucleotides matching TRBD1. V shed 0 bases, J shed 5 bases, and the junction held 1 base outside the gene matches. The germline V gene has CDR1 PRHDT and CDR2 FYEKMQ (reference sequence). There are 14 residues in the CDR3. The DNA for the CDR3 is TGTGCCAGCAGCTTAGGAGGGGGCGATCAGCCCCAGCATTTT. Translated, it gives CASSLGGGDQPQHF. The variable domain in full, with the rest retrieved from reference TRBV13 and TRBJ1-5, is AAGVIQSPRHLIKEKRETATLKCYPIPRHDTVYWYQQGPGQDPQFLISFYEKMQSDKGSIPDRFSAQQFSDYHSELNMSSLELGDSALYFCASSLGGGDQPQHFGDGTRLSIL.

The rearrangement joins TRBV5-5 to TRBJ1-2; 8 bases align to TRBD1. Per the germline V gene, CDR1 is SGHKS and CDR2 is YYEKEE (reference sequence). Trimming removed 2 bases from V and 8 bases from J; junction bases left unmatched: 17. This CDR3 is 17 amino acids long. CDR3: CASSFMTGAGQARGYTF. The CDR3 DNA reads TGTGCCAGCAGCTTCATGACGGGGGCGGGACAGGCAAGAGGCTACACCTTC. Full variable domain (missing parts from reference TRBV5-5 and TRBJ1-2): DAGVTQSPTHLIKTRGQQVTLRCSPISGHKSVSWYQQVLGQGPQFIFQYYEKEERGRGNFPDRFSARQFPNYSSELNVNALLLGDSALYLCASSFMTGAGQARGYTFGSGTRLTVV.

The chain carries TRBV6-5 and TRBJ1-2; 10 positions match TRBD1. Germline-derived CDR1 and CDR2 are MNHEY and SVGAGI. Trimming removed 0 bases from V and 5 bases from J; junction bases left unmatched: 0. The CDR3 extends over 14 amino acids. The CDR3 loop reads CASSYSDRGYGYTF. In nucleotides, the CDR3 is TGTGCCAGCAGTTACTCGGACAGGGGGTATGGCTACACCTTC.

V and J are TRBV7-3 and TRBJ2-3, with D perhaps TRBD2 (6 bases). The germline gives CDR1 SGHTA, CDR2 FQGTGA. The V and J ends lost 5 bases and 7 bases respectively, with 13 bases between them. There are 13 residues in the CDR3. The CDR3 DNA follows: TGTGCCAGCAGCACCAGTGGGGGGAATACGCAGTATTTT. Its translation is CASSTSGGNTQYF.

The gene calls are TRBV6-6 and TRBJ1-5, with 7 bases matching TRBD1. Germline trimming cut 5 bases from V and 2 bases from J; bases unmatched to any gene: 9. Germline CDR1 is MNHNY and CDR2 is SVGAGI (reference sequence). CDR3 length: 16 amino acids. The CDR3 DNA is TGTGCCAGCAGTAAACACAGGGGTCAGGGCAATCAGCCCCAGCATTTT. It translates to CASSKHRGQGNQPQHF.

CDR3 residues: CASSQEDRPDQPQHF. DNA of the CDR3: TGCGCCAGCAGCCAAGAGGACAGGCCCGATCAGCCCCAGCATTTT. The rearrangement uses TRBV4-3 and TRBJ1-5, with 7 bases aligning to TRBD1. This CDR3 spans 15 amino acids. Germline loops: CDR1 LGHNA, CDR2 YSLEER. After removal of 0 bases from V and 5 bases from J, the junction contained 4 bases not matched to a gene.